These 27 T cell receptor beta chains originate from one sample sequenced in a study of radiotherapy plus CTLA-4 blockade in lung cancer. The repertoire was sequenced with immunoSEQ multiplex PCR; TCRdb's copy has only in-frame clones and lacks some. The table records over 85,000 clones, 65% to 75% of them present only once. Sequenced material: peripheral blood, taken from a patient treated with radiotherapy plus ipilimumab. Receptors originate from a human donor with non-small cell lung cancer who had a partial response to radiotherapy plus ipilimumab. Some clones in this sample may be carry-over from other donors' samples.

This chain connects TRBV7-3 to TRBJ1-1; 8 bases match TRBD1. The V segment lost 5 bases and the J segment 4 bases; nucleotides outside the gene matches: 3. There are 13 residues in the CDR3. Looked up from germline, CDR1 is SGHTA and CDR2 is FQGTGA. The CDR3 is CASSRTGGTEAFF. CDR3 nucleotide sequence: TGTGCCAGCAGCCGCACAGGGGGCACTGAAGCTTTCTTT.

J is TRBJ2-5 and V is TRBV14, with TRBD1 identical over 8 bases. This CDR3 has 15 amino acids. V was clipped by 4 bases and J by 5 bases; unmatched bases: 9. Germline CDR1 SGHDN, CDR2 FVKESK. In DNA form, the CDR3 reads TGTGCCAGCAGCCCCCGGACAGGGTCGGGGGAGACCCAGTACTTC. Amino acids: CASSPRTGSGETQYF.

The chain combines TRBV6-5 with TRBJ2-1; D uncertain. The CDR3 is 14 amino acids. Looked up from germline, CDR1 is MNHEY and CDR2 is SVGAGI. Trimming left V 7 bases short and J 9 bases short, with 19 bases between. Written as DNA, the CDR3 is TGTGCCAGCACCCCTGGGCAGGCCGATGGTGAGCAGTTCTTC. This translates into CASTPGQADGEQFF.

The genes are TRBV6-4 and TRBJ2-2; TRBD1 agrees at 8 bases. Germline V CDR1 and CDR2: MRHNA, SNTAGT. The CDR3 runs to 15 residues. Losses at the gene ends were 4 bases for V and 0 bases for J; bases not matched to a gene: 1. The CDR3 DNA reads TGTGCCAGCAGTGCGACAGGGGCGAACACCGGGGAGCTGTTTTTT. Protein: CASSATGANTGELFF.

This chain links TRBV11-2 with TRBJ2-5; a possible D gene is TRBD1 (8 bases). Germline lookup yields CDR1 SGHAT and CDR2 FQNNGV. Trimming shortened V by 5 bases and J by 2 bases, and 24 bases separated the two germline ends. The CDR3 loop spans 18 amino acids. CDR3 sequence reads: CASSPRWAGGGGQETQYF. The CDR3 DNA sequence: TGTGCCAGCAGCCCCCGGTGGGCAGGGGGCGGGGGTCAAGAGACCCAGTACTTC.

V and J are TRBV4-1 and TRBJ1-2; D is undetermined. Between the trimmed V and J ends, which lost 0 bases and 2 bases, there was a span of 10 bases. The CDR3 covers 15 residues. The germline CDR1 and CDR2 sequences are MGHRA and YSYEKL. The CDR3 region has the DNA TGCGCCAGCAGCCAAGAGGGAGTCGGCAACTATGGCTACACCTTC. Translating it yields CASSQEGVGNYGYTF.

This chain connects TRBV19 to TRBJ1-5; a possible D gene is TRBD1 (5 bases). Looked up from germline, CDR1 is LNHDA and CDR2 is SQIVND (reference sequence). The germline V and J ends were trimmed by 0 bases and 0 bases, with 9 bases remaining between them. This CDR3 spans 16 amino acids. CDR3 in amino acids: CASSIDAGNSNQPQHF. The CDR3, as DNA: TGTGCCAGTAGTATAGACGCAGGGAATAGCAATCAGCCCCAGCATTTT.

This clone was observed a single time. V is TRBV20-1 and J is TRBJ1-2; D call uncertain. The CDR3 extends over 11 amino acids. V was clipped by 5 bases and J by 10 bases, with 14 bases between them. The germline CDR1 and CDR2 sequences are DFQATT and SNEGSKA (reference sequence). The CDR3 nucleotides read TGCAGTGCTCCCCAGGCAGTGGTCTACACCTTC. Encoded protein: CSAPQAVVYTF.

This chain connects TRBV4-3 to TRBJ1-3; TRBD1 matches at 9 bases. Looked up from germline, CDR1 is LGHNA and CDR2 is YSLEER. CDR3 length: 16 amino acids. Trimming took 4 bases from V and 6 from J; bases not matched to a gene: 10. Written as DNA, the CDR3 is TGCGCCAGCAGCCCAAGCTTGGACAGGGGTGAAAACACCATATATTTT. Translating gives CASSPSLDRGENTIYF.

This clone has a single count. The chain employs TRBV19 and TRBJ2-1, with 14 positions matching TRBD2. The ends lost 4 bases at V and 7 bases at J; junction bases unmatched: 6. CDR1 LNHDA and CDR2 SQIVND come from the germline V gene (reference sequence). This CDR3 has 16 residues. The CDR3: CASSRLTSGRANEQFF. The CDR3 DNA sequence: TGTGCCAGTAGTAGGTTGACTAGCGGGAGGGCGAATGAGCAGTTCTTC.

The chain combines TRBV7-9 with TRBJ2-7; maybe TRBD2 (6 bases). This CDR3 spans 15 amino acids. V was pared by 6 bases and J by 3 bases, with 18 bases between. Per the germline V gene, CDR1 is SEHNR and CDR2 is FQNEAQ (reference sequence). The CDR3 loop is CASRLDGGASYEQYF. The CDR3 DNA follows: TGTGCCAGCAGGCTAGACGGGGGAGCAAGCTACGAGCAGTACTTC.

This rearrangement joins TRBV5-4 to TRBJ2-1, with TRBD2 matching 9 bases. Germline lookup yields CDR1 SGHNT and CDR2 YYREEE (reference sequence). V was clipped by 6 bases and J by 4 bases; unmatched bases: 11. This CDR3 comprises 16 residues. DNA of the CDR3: TGTGCCAGCACTCTGGCGGGGGGGCCGGATTACAATGAGCAGTTCTTC. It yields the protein CASTLAGGPDYNEQFF.

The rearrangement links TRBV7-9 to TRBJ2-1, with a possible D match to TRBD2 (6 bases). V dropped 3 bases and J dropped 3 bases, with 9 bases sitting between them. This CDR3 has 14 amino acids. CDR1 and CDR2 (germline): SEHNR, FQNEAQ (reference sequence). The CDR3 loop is CASSFDGGYNEQFF. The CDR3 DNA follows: TGTGCCAGCAGCTTCGACGGGGGCTACAATGAGCAGTTCTTC.

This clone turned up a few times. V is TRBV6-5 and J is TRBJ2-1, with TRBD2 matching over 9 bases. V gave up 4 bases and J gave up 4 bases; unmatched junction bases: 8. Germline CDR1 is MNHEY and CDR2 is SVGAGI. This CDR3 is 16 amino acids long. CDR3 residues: CASSSPLAGLYNEQFF. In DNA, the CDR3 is TGTGCCAGCAGTTCACCGCTAGCGGGACTATACAATGAGCAGTTCTTC.

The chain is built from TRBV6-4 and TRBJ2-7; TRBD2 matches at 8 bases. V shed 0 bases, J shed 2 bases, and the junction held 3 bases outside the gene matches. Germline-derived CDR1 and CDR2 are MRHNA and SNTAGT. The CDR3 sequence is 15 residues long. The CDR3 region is CASSDSMRGAYEQYF. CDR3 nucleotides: TGTGCCAGCAGTGACTCAATGCGGGGGGCCTACGAGCAGTACTTC.

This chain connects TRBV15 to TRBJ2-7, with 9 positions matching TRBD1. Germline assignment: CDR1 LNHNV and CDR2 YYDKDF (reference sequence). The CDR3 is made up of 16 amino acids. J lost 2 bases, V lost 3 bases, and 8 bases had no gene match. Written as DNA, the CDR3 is TGTGCCACCAGCAGGGACACGGGACAGGGTGCCTACGAGCAGTACTTC. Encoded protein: CATSRDTGQGAYEQYF.

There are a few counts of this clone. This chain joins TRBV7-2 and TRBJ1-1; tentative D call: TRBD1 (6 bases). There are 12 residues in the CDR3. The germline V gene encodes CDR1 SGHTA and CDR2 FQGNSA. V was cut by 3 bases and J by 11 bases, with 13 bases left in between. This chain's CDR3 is CASSFYRASAFF. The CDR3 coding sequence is TGTGCCAGCAGCTTTTACAGGGCCAGTGCTTTCTTT.

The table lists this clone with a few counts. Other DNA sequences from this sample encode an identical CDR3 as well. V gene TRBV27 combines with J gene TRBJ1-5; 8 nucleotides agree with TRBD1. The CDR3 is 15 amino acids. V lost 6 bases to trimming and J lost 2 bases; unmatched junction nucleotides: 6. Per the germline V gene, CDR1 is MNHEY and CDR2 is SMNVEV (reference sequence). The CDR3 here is CASSQQGVGNQPQHF. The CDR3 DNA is TGTGCCAGCAGCCAACAGGGGGTGGGCAATCAGCCCCAGCATTTT.

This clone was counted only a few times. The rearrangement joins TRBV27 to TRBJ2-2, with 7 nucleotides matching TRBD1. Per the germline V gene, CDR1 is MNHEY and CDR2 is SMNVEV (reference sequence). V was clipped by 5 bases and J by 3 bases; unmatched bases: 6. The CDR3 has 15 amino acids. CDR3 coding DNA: TGTGCCAGCAGTCACGGGACAGATCACACCGGGGAGCTGTTTTTT. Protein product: CASSHGTDHTGELFF.

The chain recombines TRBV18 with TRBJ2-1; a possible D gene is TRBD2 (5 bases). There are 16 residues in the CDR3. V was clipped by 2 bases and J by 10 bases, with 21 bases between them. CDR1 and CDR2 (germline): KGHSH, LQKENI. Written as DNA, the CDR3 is TGTGCCAGCTCACCAAACCCTGACCGGGGAAGATCCGAGCAGTTCTTC. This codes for CASSPNPDRGRSEQFF.

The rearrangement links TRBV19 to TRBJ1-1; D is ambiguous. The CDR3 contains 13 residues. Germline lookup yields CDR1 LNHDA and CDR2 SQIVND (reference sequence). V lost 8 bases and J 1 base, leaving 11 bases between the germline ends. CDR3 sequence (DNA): TGTGCCAGTCAAGTTCAGGAGAACACTGAAGCTTTCTTT. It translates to CASQVQENTEAFF.

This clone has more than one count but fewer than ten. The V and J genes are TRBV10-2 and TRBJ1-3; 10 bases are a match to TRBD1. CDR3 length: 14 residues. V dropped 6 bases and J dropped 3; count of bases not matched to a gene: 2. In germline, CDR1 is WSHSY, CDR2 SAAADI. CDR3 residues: CASRDRGRGNTIYF. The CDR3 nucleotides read TGCGCCAGCAGAGACAGGGGGCGTGGAAACACCATATATTTT.

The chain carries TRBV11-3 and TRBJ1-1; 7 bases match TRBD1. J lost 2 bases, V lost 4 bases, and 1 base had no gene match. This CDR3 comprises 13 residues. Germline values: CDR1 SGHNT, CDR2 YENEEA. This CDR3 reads CASSSGGNTEAFF. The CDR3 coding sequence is TGTGCCAGCAGCTCAGGGGGTAACACTGAAGCTTTCTTT.

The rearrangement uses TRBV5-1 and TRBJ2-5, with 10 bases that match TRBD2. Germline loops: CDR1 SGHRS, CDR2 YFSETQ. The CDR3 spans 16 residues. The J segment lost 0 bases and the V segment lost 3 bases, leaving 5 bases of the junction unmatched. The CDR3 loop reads CASSWGTSAYQETQYF. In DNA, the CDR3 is TGCGCCAGCAGCTGGGGGACTAGCGCGTACCAAGAGACCCAGTACTTC. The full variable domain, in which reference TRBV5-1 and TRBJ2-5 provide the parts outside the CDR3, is KAGVTQTPRYLIKTRGQQVTLSCSPISGHRSVSWYQQTPGQGLQFLFEYFSETQRNKGNFPGRFSGRQFSNSRSEMNVSTLELGDSALYLCASSWGTSAYQETQYFGPGTRLLVL.

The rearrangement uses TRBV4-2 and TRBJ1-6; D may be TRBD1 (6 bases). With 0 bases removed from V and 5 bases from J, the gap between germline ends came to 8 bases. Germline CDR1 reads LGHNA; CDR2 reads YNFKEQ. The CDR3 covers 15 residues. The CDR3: CASSQDRGDNSPLHF. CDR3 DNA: TGTGCCAGCAGCCAAGACAGGGGAGATAATTCACCCCTCCACTTT.

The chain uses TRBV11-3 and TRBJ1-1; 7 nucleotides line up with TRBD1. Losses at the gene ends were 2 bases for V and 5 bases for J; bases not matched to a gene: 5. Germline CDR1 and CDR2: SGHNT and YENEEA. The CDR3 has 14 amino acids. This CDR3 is CASSLNRGGTEAFF. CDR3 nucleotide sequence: TGTGCCAGCAGCTTAAACAGGGGCGGGACTGAAGCTTTCTTT.

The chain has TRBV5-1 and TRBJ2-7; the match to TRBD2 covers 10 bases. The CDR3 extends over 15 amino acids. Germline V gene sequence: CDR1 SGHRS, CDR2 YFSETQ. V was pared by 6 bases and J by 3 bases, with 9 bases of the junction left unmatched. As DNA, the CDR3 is TGCGCCAGCAACCCCGGGACTAGCGACGACTACGAGCAGTACTTC. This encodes CASNPGTSDDYEQYF.